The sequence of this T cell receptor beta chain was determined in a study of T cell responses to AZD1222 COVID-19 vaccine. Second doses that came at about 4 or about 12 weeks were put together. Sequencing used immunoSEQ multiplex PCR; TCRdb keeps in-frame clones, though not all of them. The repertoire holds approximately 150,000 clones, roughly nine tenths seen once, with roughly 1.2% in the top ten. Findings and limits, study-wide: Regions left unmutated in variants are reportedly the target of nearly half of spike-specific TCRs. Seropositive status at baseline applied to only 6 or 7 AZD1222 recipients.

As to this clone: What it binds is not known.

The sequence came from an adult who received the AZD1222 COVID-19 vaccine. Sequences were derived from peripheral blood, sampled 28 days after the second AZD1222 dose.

CDR3 in amino acids: CATSVFPDRDNSPLHF. The CDR3, as DNA: TGTGCCACCAGTGTCTTCCCCGACAGGGATAATTCACCCCTCCACTTT. The chain couples TRBV24-1 to TRBJ1-6, with 7 bases fitting TRBD1. Trimming removed 5 bases from V and 5 bases from J; junction bases left unmatched: 8. The CDR3 runs 16 residues. Germline loops: CDR1 KGHDR, CDR2 SFDVKD.